This entry lists 19 T cell receptor beta chains sequenced from one sample in a study of blood T cell repertoires in COVID-19 (dated by TCRdb to 2018 to 2020). Receptor libraries were prepared by the immunoSEQ multiplex PCR assay. This immuneACCESS table, as held by TCRdb, lists in-frame sequences with V and J called but not all clones. Of the missing ones, under half trace to an unresolved V gene in checked studies; the others have no known cause. The sample table holds about 290,000 clones, of which around 89% were seen once. Approximately 4.2% of the sample belongs to the ten largest clones. Sequenced: peripheral blood. These receptors originate from a man between 35 and 55 years old with acute or convalescent COVID-19.

The chain carries TRBV7-2 and TRBJ1-4, with 9 bases fitting TRBD1. Germline trimming cut 5 bases from V and 8 bases from J; bases unmatched to any gene: 6. Germline V CDR1 and CDR2: SGHTA, FQGNSA. The CDR3 contains 14 residues. CDR3 amino acids: CASSQTGGREKLFF. Written as DNA, the CDR3 is TGTGCCAGCAGCCAAACAGGGGGCCGCGAAAAACTGTTTTTT. Supplemented by reference TRBV7-2 and TRBJ1-4, the full variable domain reads GAGVSQSPSNKVTEKGKDVELRCDPISGHTALYWYRQSLGQGLEFLIYFQGNSAPDKSGLPSDRFSAERTGGSVSTLTIQRTQQEDSAVYLCASSQTGGREKLFFGSGTQLSVL.

V is TRBV29-1 and J is TRBJ1-1; 9 bases fit TRBD1. Germline values: CDR1 SQVTM, CDR2 ANQGSEA. The CDR3 spans 13 residues. V lost 5 bases and J lost 4; bases outside the gene matches: 5. The CDR3 DNA reads as TGCAGCGTTTGGACAGGGGAGGGCACTGAAGCTTTCTTT. It specifies CSVWTGEGTEAFF.

The chain combines TRBV5-1 with TRBJ1-1; tentative D call: TRBD1 (5 bases). The germline CDR1 and CDR2 sequences are SGHRS and YFSETQ. This CDR3 contains 14 residues. Trimming left V 4 bases short and J 0 bases short, with 10 bases between. CDR3 sequence reads: CASSRGLLNTEAFF. CDR3 in DNA: TGCGCCAGCAGCAGGGGACTGTTGAACACTGAAGCTTTCTTT.

This chain links TRBV7-2 with TRBJ2-3, with 12 bases fitting TRBD2. The CDR3 is 17 residues long. The ends lost 3 bases at V and 2 bases at J; junction bases unmatched: 6. The V gene's germline CDR1 is SGHTA and CDR2 FQGNSA. This CDR3 is CASSLGLAGLDTDTQYF. In DNA form, the CDR3 reads TGTGCCAGCAGCTTGGGACTAGCGGGCCTCGACACAGATACGCAGTATTTT.

V and J are TRBV25-1 and TRBJ1-2, with TRBD1 identical over 8 bases. The V gene's germline CDR1 is MGHDK and CDR2 SYGVNS. V shed 5 bases and J 8 bases; nucleotides not matched to a gene: 16. This CDR3 has 16 amino acids. CDR3 amino acids: CASSQMGGQDFEGYTF. In DNA, the CDR3 is TGTGCCAGCAGTCAAATGGGGGGACAGGACTTCGAGGGCTACACCTTC.

This chain joins TRBV4-2 and TRBJ2-7, with 9 bases matching TRBD2. CDR1 is LGHNA, CDR2 YNFKEQ, per germline. Unmatched junction bases numbered 8, after V lost 0 bases and J lost 2 bases. This CDR3 comprises 17 residues. The CDR3 nucleotides are TGTGCCAGCAGCCAAGATCTCAGCGGGGGGTTCGCCTACGAGCAGTACTTC. Its translation: CASSQDLSGGFAYEQYF.

This clone was seen a handful of times. The rearrangement joins TRBV7-2 to TRBJ1-1; D perhaps matches TRBD1 (6 bases). Per germline, CDR1 SGHTA and CDR2 FQGNSA. The length of the CDR3 is 15 residues. V gave up 7 bases and J gave up 2 bases, with 17 bases separating them. CDR3: CASTSIYRANTEAFF. CDR3 coding DNA: TGTGCCAGCACTAGTATATACAGGGCTAACACTGAAGCTTTCTTT. Using reference TRBV7-2 and TRBJ1-1 for the parts outside the CDR3, the full variable domain is GAGVSQSPSNKVTEKGKDVELRCDPISGHTALYWYRQSLGQGLEFLIYFQGNSAPDKSGLPSDRFSAERTGGSVSTLTIQRTQQEDSAVYLCASTSIYRANTEAFFGQGTRLTVV.

The rearrangement joins TRBV14 to TRBJ1-4; tentative D call: TRBD1 (5 bases). CDR1 and CDR2 from the germline V gene are SGHDN and FVKESK. V shed 3 bases and J shed 8 bases, with 10 bases lying between them. The length of the CDR3 is 13 residues. This CDR3 reads CASSHRVREKLFF. The CDR3 DNA reads TGTGCCAGCAGCCACAGGGTTCGGGAAAAACTGTTTTTT.

The chain combines TRBV6-1 with TRBJ1-5, with no clear D. Germline-derived CDR1 and CDR2 are MNHNS and SASEGT. The CDR3 totals 15 residues. Trimming stripped 1 base from V and 0 bases from J, with 7 bases between. This chain's CDR3 is CASSEVLLSNQPQHF. DNA for the CDR3: TGTGCCAGCAGTGAAGTACTTCTTAGCAATCAGCCCCAGCATTTT.

The chain has TRBV19 and TRBJ1-2; a possible D gene is TRBD1 (6 bases). Germline CDR1 and CDR2: LNHDA and SQIVND (reference sequence). Between the trimmed V and J ends, which lost 3 bases and 4 bases, there was a span of 24 bases. The CDR3 has 18 residues. The CDR3 loop is CASSMERGGGRGGYGYTF. The CDR3 DNA sequence: TGTGCCAGTAGTATGGAAAGAGGGGGAGGCCGCGGGGGCTATGGCTACACCTTC.

This chain links TRBV13 with TRBJ1-1; 11 positions match TRBD1. Germline lookup yields CDR1 PRHDT and CDR2 FYEKMQ (reference sequence). The J segment lost 3 bases and the V segment lost 5 bases, leaving 11 bases of the junction unmatched. CDR3 length equals 17 residues. The CDR3 here is CASSPYRDRGSDTEAFF. In nucleotides, the CDR3 is TGTGCCAGCAGCCCGTACCGGGACAGGGGGAGTGACACTGAAGCTTTCTTT.

This clone has a single count. Within the sample, other DNA sequences also encode this same CDR3. This chain joins TRBV11-1 and TRBJ2-7; 8 bases align to TRBD1. The CDR3 sequence is 14 residues long. Trimming at V came to 4 bases and at J to 3 bases, leaving 5 bases not matched to a gene. Germline lookup yields CDR1 SGHAT and CDR2 FQDESV (reference sequence). The chain's CDR3 is CASSSGQGSYEQYF. The CDR3 bases are TGTGCCAGCAGCTCCGGACAGGGTAGCTACGAGCAGTACTTC.

This clone was seen only once. V is TRBV28 and J is TRBJ1-6; TRBD1 is a possible D gene (6 bases). Trimming pared 2 bases from V and 3 bases from J, leaving 8 bases between. Germline V gives CDR1 MDHEN, CDR2 SYDVKM. This CDR3 is built from 15 residues. The DNA for the CDR3 is TGTGCCAGCAGTTTACAGGGGATCTATAATTCACCCCTCCACTTT. This encodes CASSLQGIYNSPLHF.

For this clone: The sample carries other DNA sequences with the same CDR3. The chain joins TRBV3-1 (or the pseudogene TRBV3-2) to TRBJ2-1; 9 bases match TRBD2. The CDR3 extends over 13 amino acids. J gave up 7 bases and V 3 bases, and 1 base lay outside the gene matches. CDR1 and CDR2 from the germline V gene are LGHDT and YNNKEL (reference sequence). CDR3 sequence (DNA): TGTGCCAGCAGCCAGAGCGGGGGGAATGAGCAGTTCTTC. Its translation: CASSQSGGNEQFF.

The CDR3 coding sequence is TGTGCCAGCAGCTTCGGACCCTCCCCCAGGGGTGGCTACACCTTC. Amino acid sequence: CASSFGPSPRGGYTF. The rearrangement joins TRBV5-6 to TRBJ1-2; perhaps TRBD1 as D (6 bases). The CDR3 runs to 15 residues. The V gene's germline CDR1 is SGHDT and CDR2 YYEEEE. Trimming left V 2 bases short and J 7 bases short, with 18 bases between.

The J gene is TRBJ1-3, the V gene TRBV5-1, with unresolved D. Deletions cut 0 bases from V and 4 bases from J, with 8 bases between. Germline CDR1 SGHRS, CDR2 YFSETQ. CDR3 size: 14 residues. The CDR3 nucleotides are TGCGCCAGCAGCTTGGAGGCGGGAGGAAACACCATATATTTT. Residues: CASSLEAGGNTIYF.

The chain employs TRBV5-1 and TRBJ1-2; D is unresolved. Trimming cost V 4 bases and J 3 bases, with 10 bases left between them. Per the germline V gene, CDR1 is SGHRS and CDR2 is YFSETQ. The CDR3 is 13 amino acids. CDR3 nucleotide sequence: TGCGCCAGCAGCGTAGACATAGACTATGGCTACACCTTC. The encoded protein is CASSVDIDYGYTF.

The chain couples TRBV6-2 or TRBV6-3 to TRBJ2-1; 9 bases map to TRBD1. V shed 2 bases and J 5 bases; nucleotides not matched to a gene: 13. Germline CDR1 reads MNHEY; CDR2 reads SVGEGT. This CDR3 comprises 18 residues. CDR3 nucleotide sequence: TGTGCCAGCAGTTACGGTCGGACAGGGGCCGGGTATGACAATGAGCAGTTCTTC. Protein: CASSYGRTGAGYDNEQFF.

The V gene is TRBV29-1, the J gene TRBJ1-2, with D tentatively TRBD1 (6 bases). The CDR3 has 12 amino acids. V lost 2 bases, J lost 8 bases, and 12 bases lay in between. Germline V gene sequence: CDR1 SQVTM, CDR2 ANQGSEA. CDR3 protein: CSVEHRVGGYTF. The CDR3 region has the DNA TGCAGCGTTGAACACAGGGTAGGCGGCTACACCTTC.